This entry describes one T cell receptor beta chain. Its antigen is currently unknown. Deletions cut 4 bases from V and 4 bases from J, with 17 bases between. Per the germline V gene, CDR1 is SGHRS and CDR2 is YFSETQ. The CDR3 has 15 amino acids. A second about 6 to 11 cycle PCR used barcoded and J-beta primers. Each cDNA molecule received a tag from a template-switch adaptor that had 12 random nucleotides. One entry per CDR3 protein results from TCRdb running MiXCR on the 5' RACE reads. There are about 760,000 distinct CDR3 sequences in the sample; around 50% occur only once, and around 24% lies in the top ten. The data originate from a study of blood T cells in healthy people across ages. Looking at the study overall: Per every two T cells, about one barcoded beta molecule was captured by template switching.

Study-level findings and limits: While age rose, TCR beta diversity per million T cells dropped in a roughly linear way.

Sequenced sample: blood. J is TRBJ2-5 and V is TRBV5-1; D perhaps matches TRBD1 (6 bases). This receptor was identified in a man between 35 and 55 years old in good health. The CDR3: CASSPRTGMAETQYF. CDR3 nucleotide sequence: TGCGCCAGCAGCCCGAGAACAGGGATGGCAGAGACCCAGTACTTC.